Following are 23 T cell receptor beta chains from one sample sequenced in a study of cytomegalovirus exposure and HLA in healthy donors (dated by TCRdb to the late 2010s). The method was the immunoSEQ multiplex PCR assay. For the multiplex PCR, a mixture combining 60 forward primers for TCR Vbeta segments and 13 reverse primers for TCR Jbeta segments was used. TCRdb stores this immuneACCESS table with in-frame sequences only. Part of the clones is absent; in the studies checked, under half of the shortfall reflects unresolved V genes, and no reason is known for the rest. This sample's listing comprises approximately 120,000 clones. The top ten constitute more than 0.8% of the sample. The material sequenced was PBMCs. The receptors derive from a man younger than 35 in good health and CMV-seronegative.

The rearrangement uses TRBV19 and TRBJ1-1; 10 nucleotides match TRBD1. Germline CDR1 and CDR2: LNHDA and SQIVND (reference sequence). The CDR3 totals 14 residues. Trimming at V came to 9 bases and at J to 5 bases, leaving 9 bases not matched to a gene. This chain's CDR3 is CASQMTGGMTEAFF. The DNA for the CDR3 is TGTGCCAGCCAAATGACAGGGGGCATGACTGAAGCTTTCTTT.

V is TRBV5-1 and J is TRBJ1-5; no clear D. CDR1 and CDR2 from the germline V gene are SGHRS and YFSETQ. V shed 0 bases and J shed 5 bases, with 9 bases lying between them. The CDR3 has 14 residues. CDR3 amino acids: CASSLEPGYQPQHF. CDR3 nucleotide sequence: TGCGCCAGCAGCTTGGAGCCGGGATATCAGCCCCAGCATTTT. The variable domain in full, with the rest retrieved from reference TRBV5-1 and TRBJ1-5, is KAGVTQTPRYLIKTRGQQVTLSCSPISGHRSVSWYQQTPGQGLQFLFEYFSETQRNKGNFPGRFSGRQFSNSRSEMNVSTLELGDSALYLCASSLEPGYQPQHFGDGTRLSIL.

This rearrangement joins TRBV5-8 to TRBJ1-5, with a weak D call TRBD1 (6 bases). V was trimmed by 4 bases and J by 0 bases, leaving 11 bases between them. Germline V gene lookup returns CDR1 SGHTS and CDR2 YDEGEE. The CDR3 has 15 amino acids. CDR3 DNA: TGTGCCAGCAGCACCGGGACAAATAGCAATCAGCCCCAGCATTTT. Amino acids: CASSTGTNSNQPQHF.

The V and J genes are TRBV6-1 and TRBJ1-3; D gene uncertain. Germline V CDR1 and CDR2: MNHNS, SASEGT. The V end was cut by 4 bases, the J end by 0 bases, with 7 bases between. The CDR3 covers 14 residues. CDR3: CASSASSSGNTIYF. As DNA, the CDR3 is TGTGCCAGCAGTGCTTCTAGCTCTGGAAACACCATATATTTT.

The chain has TRBV5-4 and TRBJ1-1; tentatively, D is TRBD1 (6 bases). CDR1 SGHNT and CDR2 YYREEE come from the germline V gene (reference sequence). CDR3 length: 15 amino acids. The V end lost 4 bases, the J end lost 2 bases, and 15 bases lay between the germline ends. In DNA, the CDR3 is TGTGCCAGCAGCCCAGGCAACAGGGTAAACACTGAAGCTTTCTTT. Translation gives CASSPGNRVNTEAFF.

V gene TRBV10-2 combines with J gene TRBJ1-1; D not certain. Germline V gene lookup returns CDR1 WSHSY and CDR2 SAAADI. The CDR3 sequence is 13 residues long. V gave up 6 bases and J gave up 1 base, with 9 bases separating them. This CDR3 reads CASRRVQNTEAFF. The CDR3 region has the DNA TGCGCCAGCAGACGGGTCCAGAACACTGAAGCTTTCTTT.

The V and J genes are TRBV7-6 and TRBJ2-7; D is possibly TRBD1 (6 bases). The CDR3 runs to 14 residues. The V end lost 5 bases, the J end lost 5 bases, and 16 bases lay between the germline ends. The germline V gene encodes CDR1 SGHVS and CDR2 FNYEAQ. CDR3 in DNA: TGTGCCAGCAGCCCTAGGACAGACGGAAACGAGCAGTACTTC. Translated, it gives CASSPRTDGNEQYF.

The rearrangement joins TRBV30 to TRBJ2-3; the match to TRBD2 covers 8 bases. The CDR3 sequence is 15 residues long. With V trimmed by 3 bases and J by 2 bases, 7 bases remained unmatched. Germline loops: CDR1 GTSNPN, CDR2 SVGIG (reference sequence). In DNA form, the CDR3 reads TGTGCCTGGAGCTTCACTAGCGGCACCACAGATACGCAGTATTTT. Translating it yields CAWSFTSGTTDTQYF.

The chain employs TRBV6-5 and TRBJ2-5, with 8 positions matching TRBD1. The tail of the sequence fits TRBJ2-7 better, so the J call may be wrong. This CDR3 contains 13 residues. Germline CDR1 reads MNHEY; CDR2 reads SVGAGI. CDR3 bases: TGTGCCAGCAGAACCAGGGGGCGGTACGAGCAGTACTTC. Its translation: CASRTRGRYEQYF.

V usage is TRBV27 and J usage is TRBJ2-2; TRBD2 agrees at 9 bases. The CDR3 spans 16 residues. J lost 2 bases, V lost 6 bases, and 7 bases had no gene match. Germline-derived CDR1 and CDR2 are MNHEY and SMNVEV (reference sequence). CDR3 coding DNA: TGTGCCAGCAGGGGTAGCGGGAGTGTCAACACCGGGGAGCTGTTTTTT. It specifies CASRGSGSVNTGELFF.

The gene calls are TRBV27 and TRBJ1-2; no clear D. The germline V gene has CDR1 MNHEY and CDR2 SMNVEV (reference sequence). The length of the CDR3 is 13 residues. V was cut by 0 bases and J by 6 bases, with 8 bases left in between. The CDR3 loop reads CASSLSARNGYTF. The CDR3 coding sequence is TGTGCCAGCAGTTTATCGGCTAGGAATGGCTACACCTTC.

This rearrangement joins TRBV6-4 to TRBJ1-6, with D possibly TRBD1 on 5 matching bases. CDR3 length: 15 amino acids. The germline V and J ends were trimmed by 7 bases and 0 bases, with 10 bases remaining between them. The germline V gene has CDR1 MRHNA and CDR2 SNTAGT. The CDR3 protein is CASKRGSSYNSPLHF. The CDR3 DNA follows: TGTGCCAGCAAACGGGGGAGCTCCTATAATTCACCCCTCCACTTT.

The chain combines TRBV5-6 with TRBJ2-7; D possibly corresponds to TRBD1 (5 bases). V gave up 4 bases and J gave up 6 bases, with 11 bases separating them. CDR3 length: 12 residues. Germline V gene lookup returns CDR1 SGHDT and CDR2 YYEEEE. In DNA, the CDR3 is TGTGCCAGCAGCCTTGACAGATCCGAGCAGTACTTC. Its protein is CASSLDRSEQYF.

The chain couples TRBV18 to TRBJ2-5, with D uncertain. V dropped 2 bases and J dropped 5 bases, with 18 bases sitting between them. This CDR3 region has 16 residues. The germline V gene has CDR1 KGHSH and CDR2 LQKENI. This CDR3 is CASSPNAVASGETQYF. The CDR3 DNA is TGTGCCAGCTCACCAAACGCGGTCGCCAGTGGGGAGACCCAGTACTTC.

This chain connects TRBV19 to TRBJ2-1; 9 nucleotides align to TRBD1. The CDR3 contains 14 residues. V was clipped by 3 bases and J by 9 bases; unmatched bases: 6. Germline V gives CDR1 LNHDA, CDR2 SQIVND (reference sequence). CDR3 sequence reads: CASSMTGGMSEQFF. The CDR3 DNA is TGTGCCAGTAGTATGACAGGGGGTATGAGTGAGCAGTTCTTC.

This chain links TRBV7-8 with TRBJ2-7; possibly TRBD1 for D (5 bases). V lost 2 bases and J lost 5, with 13 bases in between. This CDR3 region has 14 residues. CDR1 and CDR2 (germline): SGHVS, FQNEAQ. The CDR3 DNA follows: TGTGCCAGCAGCTTAAAAGGGGCTTTGGACGAGCAGTACTTC. It translates to CASSLKGALDEQYF.

The chain is built from TRBV10-1 and TRBJ2-7; 10 bases line up with TRBD1. The CDR3 runs to 13 residues. Germline values: CDR1 WNHNN, CDR2 SYGVQD (reference sequence). The V and J ends lost 8 bases and 5 bases, in that order; junction bases with no gene match: 6. CDR3 nucleotides: TGCGCCAGCTCTACAGGACAGGGGGACGAGCAGTACTTC. This encodes CASSTGQGDEQYF.

V gene TRBV14 combines with J gene TRBJ1-4, with D maybe TRBD1 (5 bases). V lost 5 bases and J lost 8, with 18 bases in between. The CDR3 totals 15 residues. Per germline, CDR1 SGHDN and CDR2 FVKESK. For the CDR3, the DNA is TGTGCCAGCAGCGTGGGGCGACAGACTGGGGAAAAACTGTTTTTT. This sequence encodes CASSVGRQTGEKLFF.

This chain links TRBV9 with TRBJ1-1; D is undetermined. Between the trimmed V and J ends, which lost 3 bases and 5 bases, there was a span of 2 bases. Germline-derived CDR1 and CDR2 are SGDLS and YYNGEE. The CDR3 is 10 amino acids. CDR3 protein: CASSATEAFF. CDR3 nucleotides: TGTGCCAGCAGCGCTACTGAAGCTTTCTTT. The whole variable domain, remainder taken from reference TRBV9 and TRBJ1-1, is DSGVTQTPKHLITATGQRVTLRCSPRSGDLSVYWYQQSLDQGLQFLIQYYNGEERAKGNILERFSAQQFPDLHSELNLSSLELGDSALYFCASSATEAFFGQGTRLTVV.

The V gene is TRBV5-1, the J gene TRBJ2-5, with D perhaps matching TRBD1 (5 bases). The length of the CDR3 is 15 residues. Trimming removed 6 bases at V and 3 bases at J, with 18 bases between. Germline CDR1 and CDR2: SGHRS and YFSETQ. The CDR3 sequence is CASTRSRQGEETQYF. For the CDR3, the DNA is TGCGCCAGCACCCGAAGCCGACAAGGGGAAGAGACCCAGTACTTC.

Notes on this clone: The same CDR3 also results from other DNA sequences found in this sample. The V call is TRBV25-1, the J call TRBJ1-2; 9 nucleotides match TRBD1. The trim removed 6 bases at V and 2 bases at J, leaving 7 bases unmatched. CDR1 and CDR2 from the germline V gene are MGHDK and SYGVNS. The CDR3 is 15 residues long. CDR3 in DNA: TGTGCCAGCAGGGACAGGGGCTTGGCCAACTATGGCTACACCTTC. Protein: CASRDRGLANYGYTF.

This chain connects TRBV7-8 to TRBJ1-2; a possible D gene is TRBD1 (6 bases). Trimming took 4 bases from V and 2 from J, leaving 11 bases between them. The CDR3 consists of 14 residues. The germline V gene encodes CDR1 SGHVS and CDR2 FQNEAQ. CDR3 region: CASSSPTGNYGYTF. CDR3 coding DNA: TGTGCCAGCAGCTCACCCACAGGGAACTATGGCTACACCTTC.

V gene TRBV5-1 combines with J gene TRBJ2-1; the D is unclear. CDR3 length equals 12 residues. The germline V gene has CDR1 SGHRS and CDR2 YFSETQ. Trimming took off 2 bases at V and 4 bases at J, with 4 bases between the two ends. The CDR3 region has the DNA TGCGCCAGCAGCTTCTCTTACAATGAGCAGTTCTTC. Translation gives CASSFSYNEQFF.